A selection of T cell receptor beta chains follows, all from one sample in a study of beta chain features in type 1 diabetes. Using immunoSEQ multiplex PCR, the repertoire was profiled, and TCRdb retains in-frame clones only, with some absent. Of 300,000 to 350,000 clones listed, about a tenth were seen once; the top ten hold 0.95% to 1.1%. Specimen: central memory CD4+ T cells from blood. The receptors were sampled from a young man with type 1 diabetes. The conserved cysteine and the conserved F or W are not part of the CDR3 here.

cdr3_aa: ASSLRSGGPTDTQY
v_call: TRBV5-6
j_call: TRBJ2-3

cdr3_aa: AISGGDMNTEAF
v_call: TRBV10-3
j_call: TRBJ1-1

cdr3_aa: ASSLLSGVSTDTQY
v_call: TRBV9
j_call: TRBJ2-3

cdr3_aa: ASSPGLRGEQF
v_call: TRBV4-3
j_call: TRBJ2-1

cdr3_aa: ASSESLGFQETQY
v_call: TRBV25-1
j_call: TRBJ2-5

cdr3_aa: ASSVMDNTDTQY
v_call: TRBV11-3
j_call: TRBJ2-3

cdr3_aa: ASSKITPGQGQRGYT
v_call: TRBV7-2
j_call: TRBJ1-2

cdr3_aa: ASSLSDGRYTGELF
v_call: TRBV5-1
j_call: TRBJ2-2

cdr3_aa: ASSLSGSTDTQY
v_call: TRBV7-9
j_call: TRBJ2-3

cdr3_aa: ASSRSAGTDTQY
v_call: TRBV4-3
j_call: TRBJ2-3

cdr3_aa: ASSVSGDGTQY
v_call: TRBV9
j_call: TRBJ2-3

cdr3_aa: RGGQGEKLF
v_call: TRBV20-1
j_call: TRBJ1-4

cdr3_aa: ASSLGDGSYEQY
v_call: TRBV7-9
j_call: TRBJ2-7

cdr3_aa: ASSLVPGAYEQY
v_call: TRBV5-6
j_call: TRBJ2-7

cdr3_aa: ASSGQGPNTEAF
v_call: TRBV6-6
j_call: TRBJ1-1

cdr3_aa: AWSREGYEQY
v_call: TRBV30
j_call: TRBJ2-7

cdr3_aa: AWSVVHNSPLH
v_call: TRBV30
j_call: TRBJ1-6

cdr3_aa: ASSLVGSGNTEAF
v_call: TRBV7-9
j_call: TRBJ1-1

cdr3_aa: ASSESRDTQY
v_call: TRBV6-1
j_call: TRBJ2-3

cdr3_aa: ASSPIVTDTQY
v_call: TRBV18
j_call: TRBJ2-3

cdr3_aa: SARRDPGGKLF
v_call: TRBV29-1
j_call: TRBJ1-4

cdr3_aa: ASSLRLFSSSYNEQF
v_call: TRBV5-1
j_call: TRBJ2-1

cdr3_aa: ASSMGQGIAETQY
v_call: TRBV9
j_call: TRBJ2-5

cdr3_aa: ASSIGGSSYEQY
v_call: TRBV19
j_call: TRBJ2-7

cdr3_aa: ASRGTRGRGSPLH
v_call: TRBV11-2
j_call: TRBJ1-6

cdr3_aa: ASSYQGTDTQY
v_call: TRBV10-3
j_call: TRBJ2-3

cdr3_aa: ATLLTGGGNTIY
v_call: TRBV6-6
j_call: TRBJ1-3

cdr3_aa: ASSLAAEMTYEQY
v_call: TRBV28
j_call: TRBJ2-7

cdr3_aa: ASSLAGAGNDEQY
v_call: TRBV5-1
j_call: TRBJ2-7

cdr3_aa: ASILTGIFDNEQF
v_call: TRBV5-6
j_call: TRBJ2-1

cdr3_aa: ASSRTGDYEQY
v_call: TRBV9
j_call: TRBJ2-7

cdr3_aa: AIRQGGTPRETQY
v_call: TRBV10-3
j_call: TRBJ2-5

cdr3_aa: ASSWGNEKLF
v_call: TRBV5-6
j_call: TRBJ1-4

cdr3_aa: ASSLWSETQY
v_call: TRBV11-2
j_call: TRBJ2-5

cdr3_aa: ASSLGVAGRSGANVLT
v_call: TRBV7-2
j_call: TRBJ2-6

cdr3_aa: ASSSQTGLGEQY
v_call: TRBV9
j_call: TRBJ2-7

cdr3_aa: ASSVGGTGYTGELF
v_call: TRBV9
j_call: TRBJ2-2

cdr3_aa: ASSPSGGLSYEQY
v_call: TRBV11-2
j_call: TRBJ2-7

cdr3_aa: ATLRRRGSYNEQF
v_call: TRBV28
j_call: TRBJ2-1

cdr3_aa: ASSQGPVGGDNEQF
v_call: TRBV4-2
j_call: TRBJ2-1

cdr3_aa: ASNDPQGGQETQY
v_call: TRBV6-6
j_call: TRBJ2-5

cdr3_aa: SVGGAGDINGYT
v_call: TRBV29-1
j_call: TRBJ1-2

cdr3_aa: AISLTGANSPLH
v_call: TRBV10-3
j_call: TRBJ1-6

cdr3_aa: ASSRSAERNEKLF
v_call: TRBV7-6
j_call: TRBJ1-4

cdr3_aa: ASSRSSDTQY
v_call: TRBV5-6
j_call: TRBJ2-3

cdr3_aa: SGPDRVGEKLF
v_call: TRBV29-1
j_call: TRBJ1-4

cdr3_aa: ASSSLAGQETQY
v_call: TRBV7-8
j_call: TRBJ2-5

cdr3_aa: ASRDRLGGESTDTQY
v_call: TRBV2
j_call: TRBJ2-3

cdr3_aa: ATLRQGPTGELF
v_call: TRBV19
j_call: TRBJ2-2

cdr3_aa: ASSSDALNQPQH
v_call: TRBV7-9
j_call: TRBJ1-5

cdr3_aa: AAGRDTEAF
v_call: TRBV6-6
j_call: TRBJ1-1

cdr3_aa: ASSTGQGGFYEQY
v_call: TRBV11-2
j_call: TRBJ2-7

cdr3_aa: SAPKLAGAQETQY
v_call: TRBV29-1
j_call: TRBJ2-5

cdr3_aa: ASSLNEHEQF
v_call: TRBV5-1
j_call: TRBJ2-1

cdr3_aa: ASSEAPGGGEQF
v_call: TRBV2
j_call: TRBJ2-1

cdr3_aa: ASQGSNEKLF
v_call: TRBV2
j_call: TRBJ1-4

cdr3_aa: ASSPQGYSNQPQH
v_call: TRBV6-5
j_call: TRBJ1-5

cdr3_aa: ASSQDDRVRNNSPLH
v_call: TRBV4-1
j_call: TRBJ1-6